One sample yielded the 8 T cell receptor beta chains listed below, sequenced in a study of OX40 agonist ivuxolimab in advanced cancers. The protocol was immunoSEQ multiplex PCR, while the TCRdb copy is restricted to in-frame clones and leaves out a portion. The sample contains tens of thousands of clones, about 91% of which appear only once. The sample was CD4+ or CD8+ T cells sorted from blood, taken in a trial of the OX40 agonist ivuxolimab. The origin of the receptors is an adult with an advanced solid tumor such as melanoma, head and neck, liver or kidney cancer.

V gene TRBV14 combines with J gene TRBJ2-7; D perhaps matches TRBD1 (5 bases). The CDR3 is made up of 15 amino acids. V dropped 1 base and J dropped 2 bases, with 12 bases sitting between them. Germline assignment: CDR1 SGHDN and CDR2 FVKESK. The CDR3 protein is CASSQAKGIPYEQYF. In DNA, the CDR3 is TGTGCCAGCAGCCAAGCAAAGGGGATCCCCTACGAGCAGTACTTC. Combining the CDR3 with reference TRBV14 and TRBJ2-7 gives the whole variable domain EAGVTQFPSHSVIEKGQTVTLRCDPISGHDNLYWYRRVMGKEIKFLLHFVKESKQDESGMPNNRFLAERTGGTYSTLKVQPAELEDSGVYFCASSQAKGIPYEQYFGPGTRLTVT.

The rearrangement joins TRBV19 to TRBJ1-4; possible D gene TRBD1, 5 bases. The CDR3 has 14 residues. V was pared by 7 bases and J by 4 bases, with 13 bases between. Germline CDR1 and CDR2: LNHDA and SQIVND (reference sequence). CDR3 amino acids: CASKGGVHNEKLFF. The CDR3, as DNA: TGTGCCAGTAAAGGAGGGGTCCATAATGAAAAACTGTTTTTT.

This clone appeared once. The V gene is TRBV28, the J gene TRBJ2-3, with TRBD2 as a possible D gene (6 bases). Trimming cost V 2 bases and J 0 bases, with 9 bases left between them. There are 15 residues in the CDR3. Germline V lookup: CDR1 MDHEN, CDR2 SYDVKM. Here the CDR3 DNA reads TGTGCCAGCAGTTTAGGAGGGACTAGCACAGATACGCAGTATTTT. It specifies CASSLGGTSTDTQYF. The full variable domain, completed using reference TRBV28 and TRBJ2-3, is DVKVTQSSRYLVKRTGEKVFLECVQDMDHENMFWYRQDPGLGLRLIYFSYDVKMKEKGDIPEGYSVSREKKERFSLILESASTNQTSMYLCASSLGGTSTDTQYFGPGTRLTVL.

This chain joins TRBV29-1 and TRBJ2-3; 10 nucleotides agree with TRBD2. Germline CDR1 is SQVTM and CDR2 is ANQGSEA. Trimming took 2 bases from V and 5 from J; bases not matched to a gene: 7. The CDR3 spans 15 residues. CDR3 loop: CSVESLAGEVDTQYF. CDR3 nucleotides: TGCAGCGTTGAATCCCTAGCGGGGGAGGTAGATACGCAGTATTTT.

The rearrangement links TRBV29-1 to TRBJ2-1, with 9 bases identical to TRBD2. The ends lost 4 bases at V and 8 bases at J; junction bases unmatched: 9. CDR3 size: 14 residues. Per germline, CDR1 SQVTM and CDR2 ANQGSEA. The chain's CDR3 is CSVGGTSMWDEQFF. The CDR3, as DNA: TGCAGCGTTGGTGGGACTAGCATGTGGGATGAGCAGTTCTTC.

This chain connects TRBV11-1 to TRBJ2-1, with D perhaps TRBD1 (6 bases). Germline V CDR1 and CDR2: SGHAT, FQDESV (reference sequence). Trimming pared 3 bases from V and 10 bases from J, leaving 13 bases between. This CDR3 is 13 amino acids long. The CDR3 DNA is TGTGCCAGCAGCTTCAACAGGGAAGGAGAGCAGTTCTTC. This codes for CASSFNREGEQFF.

By share, this clone ranks as medium-sized. The chain carries TRBV6-1 and TRBJ2-7; 7 positions match TRBD2. The germline V gene has CDR1 MNHNS and CDR2 SASEGT. The CDR3 runs 15 residues. V shed 4 bases, J shed 0 bases, and the junction held 6 bases outside the gene matches. The CDR3 DNA follows: TGTGCCAGCAGTGTACTAGCGTCCAGCTCCTACGAGCAGTACTTC. Protein product: CASSVLASSSYEQYF.

The chain couples TRBV7-3 to TRBJ2-1, with 7 bases identical to TRBD2. Trimming cost V 4 bases and J 5 bases; bases outside gene matches: 14. Germline V gives CDR1 SGHTA, CDR2 FQGTGA. CDR3 length: 17 residues. Written as DNA, the CDR3 is TGTGCCAGCAGCTCATTCTTAGGGAGCGGGACTAACAATGAGCAGTTCTTC. Its protein product is CASSSFLGSGTNNEQFF.